These T cell receptor beta chains were read from a single sample in a study of blood T cell repertoires in COVID-19. TCRdb's copy holds only in-frame clones and misses some; the assay was immunoSEQ multiplex PCR. Of around 150,000 clones listed, roughly 84% are singletons. The specimen was PBMCs or T cells enriched from blood (not recorded which). These receptors were taken from a woman aged 60-75 years who had recovered from COVID-19. Each CDR3 is given with its conserved first and last residue. Fields, in order: V gene, J gene, D gene, CDR3 protein. The D gene is left open where the match is weak.

V gene: TRBV28
J gene: TRBJ1-2
D gene: NA
CDR3 protein: CASRTPGESYGYTF

V gene: TRBV24-1
J gene: TRBJ1-2
D gene: TRBD1
CDR3 protein: CATSEGAWDGYTF

V gene: TRBV3-1/TRBV3-2
J gene: TRBJ1-6
D gene: TRBD1
CDR3 protein: CASSLLTGTANSPLHF

V gene: TRBV30
J gene: TRBJ2-7
D gene: TRBD2
CDR3 protein: CAWSGFLAGAYEQYF

V gene: TRBV19
J gene: TRBJ1-1
D gene: NA
CDR3 protein: CASSLNRLGTEAFF

V gene: TRBV9
J gene: TRBJ2-5
D gene: TRBD2
CDR3 protein: CASSVEAGEVWETQYF

V gene: TRBV2
J gene: TRBJ1-1
D gene: NA
CDR3 protein: CASSERASGAFF

V gene: TRBV28
J gene: TRBJ1-1
D gene: NA
CDR3 protein: CASSLAKAGGTEAFF

V gene: TRBV5-4
J gene: TRBJ2-7
D gene: TRBD1
CDR3 protein: CASSLGRDRGLDEQYF

V gene: TRBV5-1
J gene: TRBJ1-2
D gene: NA
CDR3 protein: CASSPGEVVSYGYTF

V gene: TRBV7-9
J gene: TRBJ2-5
D gene: NA
CDR3 protein: CASSLGSGDQETQYF

V gene: TRBV29-1
J gene: TRBJ1-2
D gene: NA
CDR3 protein: CSVVGVGGYTF

V gene: TRBV5-1
J gene: TRBJ2-3
D gene: TRBD1
CDR3 protein: CASTAGTGSDTQYF

V gene: TRBV7-8
J gene: TRBJ1-4
D gene: NA
CDR3 protein: CASSLGGGGNEKLFF